This T cell receptor (beta chain) was profiled in a study of blood T cell repertoires in COVID-19. Overall study context: PBMCs, B-cell-depleted T cells, or T cells were the source of the cDNA or gDNA that made up the material.

This CDR3 spans 13 amino acids. Germline V CDR1 and CDR2: LNHDA, SQIVND (reference sequence). Trimming stripped 9 bases from V and 6 bases from J, with 18 bases between. This clone was seen ten or more times. The repertoire was sequenced with immunoSEQ multiplex PCR; TCRdb's copy has only in-frame clones and lacks some. The sample carries about 91,000 clones, 70% to 80% recorded once. The chain combines TRBV19 with TRBJ2-7; a possible D gene is TRBD2 (6 bases). This clonotype originated in a man aged 70-80 years with acute or convalescent COVID-19. The sequencing sample was made of peripheral blood. The CDR3 protein is CASDSTGVSEQYF. As DNA, the CDR3 is TGTGCCAGCGATTCTACGGGGGTATCCGAGCAGTACTTC.